The entry that follows covers one T cell receptor beta chain sequence. This specimen belongs to a study of T-cell memory formation after mild COVID-19. TCRdb fed the 5' RACE reads into MiXCR, producing one record per CDR3 protein. Here the sample spans about 140,000 distinct CDR3 sequences, roughly 24% being singletons. V lost 5 bases and J lost 0; bases outside the gene matches: 6. This CDR3 spans 16 amino acids. Germline V gene sequence: CDR1 MNHNS, CDR2 SASEGT. The receptor comes from an adult woman who had mild COVID-19 (a few samples of this study predate the infection). Cell type and time point are not known. This chain joins TRBV6-1 and TRBJ1-1, with TRBD1 matching over 10 bases. Sequencing input: PBMCs or a T cell subset sorted from them (not recorded which). CDR3 in amino acids: CASSHGQGGMNTEAFF. The CDR3 coding sequence is TGTGCCAGCAGTCATGGACAGGGGGGCATGAACACTGAAGCTTTCTTT.